These T cell receptor beta chains were read from a single sample in a study of blood T cell repertoires in COVID-19. Generated by immunoSEQ multiplex PCR, the TCRdb table keeps only in-frame clones and is missing some. The repertoire holds roughly 330,000 clones, with more than 75% as singletons. The sample was PBMCs or T cells enriched from blood (not recorded which). The receptors come from a woman in her twenties or thirties who had recovered from COVID-19. CDR3s include the opening cysteine and the closing phenylalanine or tryptophan. Fields, in order: clone size, D gene, J gene, V gene, CDR3 DNA, CDR3 protein. A D gene is named only where the DNA matches it firmly. Size is stated for part of the rows, as once, few or many counts, or as a class when the clone is expanded.

-	-	TRBJ2-7	TRBV6-5	TGTGCCAGCAGTCACAATGGAGGGGGCCCCTACGAGCAGTACTTC	CASSHNGGGPYEQYF
once	-	TRBJ1-2	TRBV7-9	TGTGCCAGCAGCCGTGACAGGACGAATACCTATGGCTACACCTTC	CASSRDRTNTYGYTF
once	-	TRBJ1-2	TRBV5-4	TGTGCCAGCAGCCCCGAGGCAGGGGCGGCCCTGGGCTATGGCTACACCTTC	CASSPEAGAALGYGYTF
-	TRBD2	TRBJ2-1	TRBV4-3	TGCGCCAGCAGCCAAGATAATGTGGTAGCGGGGGGAGGAGAGCAGTTCTTC	CASSQDNVVAGGGEQFF
-	TRBD1	TRBJ1-5	TRBV6-5	TGTGCCAGCACTCCGGGACAGGGGACCGATCAGCCCCAGCATTTT	CASTPGQGTDQPQHF
-	TRBD1	TRBJ1-2	TRBV5-4	TGTGCCAGCAGGTATACAGGGGGCCATGGCTACACCTTC	CASRYTGGHGYTF
-	-	TRBJ1-2	TRBV18	TGTGCCAGCTCTCCATCAGTCCAGGGCGGTGGCTATGGCTACACCTTC	CASSPSVQGGGYGYTF
-	TRBD1	TRBJ1-6	TRBV30	TGTGCCTGGAGTGACATAAGACAGGGGACACCCCTCCACTTT	CAWSDIRQGTPLHF
-	-	TRBJ2-3	TRBV7-3	TGTGCCAGCAGTCCGGCAGGCCGCACAGATACGCAGTATTTT	CASSPAGRTDTQYF
-	-	TRBJ1-1	TRBV2	TGTGCCAGCAGTGGAGAAGGGGGCACTGAAGCTTTCTTT	CASSGEGGTEAFF
once	TRBD1	TRBJ1-6	TRBV7-8	TGTGCCAGCAGCTACGGACAGGCGAGCTCCTATAATTCACCCCTCCACTTT	CASSYGQASSYNSPLHF
once	TRBD1	TRBJ1-2	TRBV5-6	TGTGCCAGCAGCCCGGGGACAGCTGAAAACTATGGCTACACCTTC	CASSPGTAENYGYTF
-	-	TRBJ2-5	TRBV21-1	TGTGCCAGCAGCCGCTACAGGGGAAAGTACCAAGAGACCCAGTACTTC	CASSRYRGKYQETQYF
few	TRBD1	TRBJ1-5	TRBV30	TGTGCCTGGGGGACAGGGGCGGGCCAGCCCCAGCATTTT	CAWGTGAGQPQHF
-	-	TRBJ2-4	TRBV4-2	TGTGCCAGCAGCCGGCGAGGGGGGGGCCTCATTCAGTACTTC	CASSRRGGGLIQYF
-	-	TRBJ2-2	TRBV9	TGTGCCAGCAGCACCAGGGGCTTTAACACCGGGGAGCTGTTTTTT	CASSTRGFNTGELFF
-	-	TRBJ1-1	TRBV6-6	TGTGCCGCCGGATCCGGAATATCAGGGGTCACTGAAGCTTTCTTT	CAAGSGISGVTEAFF
-	-	TRBJ2-5	TRBV9	TGTGCCAGCAGCGTAAGCTCCCAAGAGACCCAGTACTTC	CASSVSSQETQYF
-	-	TRBJ1-4	TRBV5-1	TGCGCCAGCAGCCCGTCTCAGTCCACAGGGTGGGATGAAAAACTGTTTTTT	CASSPSQSTGWDEKLFF
-	TRBD2	TRBJ2-2	TRBV4-2	TGTGCCAGCAGCCCTGGACTAGCGGGGAGTCACGCCGGGGAGCTGTTTTTT	CASSPGLAGSHAGELFF
-	TRBD1	TRBJ1-1	TRBV5-8	TGTGCCAGCAGCTTGGCTAGGACAGGGAAAGCTTTCTTT	CASSLARTGKAFF
-	TRBD2	TRBJ2-3	TRBV10-1	TGCGCCAGCAGGGGATTGGCGGGGGGAGTTTTACCGGATACGCAGTATTTT	CASRGLAGGVLPDTQYF
-	-	TRBJ2-1	TRBV6-5	TGTGCCAGCAGTTTAGGACTAACCTACAATGAGCAGTTCTTC	CASSLGLTYNEQFF
-	-	TRBJ1-1	TRBV19	TGTGCCAGTAGTATCGCCGGCGGGTCGGGGACTGAAGCTTTCTTT	CASSIAGGSGTEAFF
-	-	TRBJ1-3	TRBV30	TGTGCCTGGAGTTGGAGCCACTCTGGAAACACCATATATTTT	CAWSWSHSGNTIYF